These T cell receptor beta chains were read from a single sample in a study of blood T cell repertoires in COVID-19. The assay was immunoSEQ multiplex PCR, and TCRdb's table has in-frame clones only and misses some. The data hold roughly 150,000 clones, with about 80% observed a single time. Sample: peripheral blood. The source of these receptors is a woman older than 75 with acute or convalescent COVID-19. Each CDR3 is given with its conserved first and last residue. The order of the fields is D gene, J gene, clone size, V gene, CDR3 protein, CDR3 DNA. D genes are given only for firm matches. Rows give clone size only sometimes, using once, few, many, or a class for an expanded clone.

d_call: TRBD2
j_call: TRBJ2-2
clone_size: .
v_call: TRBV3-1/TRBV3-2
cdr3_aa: CASSRLADYTGELFF
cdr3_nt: TGTGCCAGCAGCCGACTAGCGGACTACACCGGGGAGCTGTTTTTT

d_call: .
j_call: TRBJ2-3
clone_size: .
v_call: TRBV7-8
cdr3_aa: CASSLDRGSTDTQYF
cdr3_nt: TGTGCCAGCAGCTTAGACCGAGGAAGCACAGATACGCAGTATTTT

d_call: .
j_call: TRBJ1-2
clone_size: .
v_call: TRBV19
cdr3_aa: CASSIRGTAGYTF
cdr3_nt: TGTGCCAGTAGTATAAGGGGAACGGCGGGCTACACCTTC

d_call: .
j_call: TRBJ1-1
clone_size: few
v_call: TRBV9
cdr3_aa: CASSGRDLEAFF
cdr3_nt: TGTGCCAGCAGCGGCCGGGACTTGGAAGCTTTCTTT

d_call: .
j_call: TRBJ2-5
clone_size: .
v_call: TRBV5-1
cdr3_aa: CASSFSARGETQYF
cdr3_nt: TGCGCCAGCAGCTTTAGCGCCAGGGGAGAGACCCAGTACTTC

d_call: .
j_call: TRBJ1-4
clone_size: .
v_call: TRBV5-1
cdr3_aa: CASSFGQGKEKLFF
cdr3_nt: TGCGCCAGCAGCTTCGGGCAGGGGAAAGAAAAACTGTTTTTT

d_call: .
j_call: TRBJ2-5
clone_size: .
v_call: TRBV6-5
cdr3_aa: CASRNTDQETQYF
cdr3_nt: TGTGCCAGCAGAAACACAGACCAAGAGACCCAGTACTTC

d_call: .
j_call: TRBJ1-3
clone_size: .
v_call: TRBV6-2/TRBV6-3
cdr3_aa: CASSPDSSGNTIYF
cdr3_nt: TGTGCCAGCAGCCCGGACAGCTCTGGAAACACCATATATTTT

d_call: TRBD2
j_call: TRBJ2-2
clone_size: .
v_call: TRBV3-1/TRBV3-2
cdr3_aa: CASSQEGRGGTGELFF
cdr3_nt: TGTGCCAGCAGCCAAGAAGGACGGGGGGGCACCGGGGAGCTGTTTTTT

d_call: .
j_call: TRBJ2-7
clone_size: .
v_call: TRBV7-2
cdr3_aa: CASSSDRFSYEQYF
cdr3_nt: TGTGCCAGCAGCTCAGACAGGTTCTCCTACGAGCAGTACTTC

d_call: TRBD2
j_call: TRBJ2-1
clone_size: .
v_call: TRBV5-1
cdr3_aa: CASSLVLAGANEQFF
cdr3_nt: TGCGCCAGCAGCTTGGTCCTAGCGGGAGCTAATGAGCAGTTCTTC

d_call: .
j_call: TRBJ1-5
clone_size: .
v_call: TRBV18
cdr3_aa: CASSPPGVGRNQPQHF
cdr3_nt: TGTGCCAGCTCACCACCGGGCGTAGGCAGGAATCAGCCCCAGCATTTT

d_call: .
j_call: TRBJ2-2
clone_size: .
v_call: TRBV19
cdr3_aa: CASSISGGELFF
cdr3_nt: TGTGCCAGTAGTATTTCCGGCGGGGAGCTGTTTTTT

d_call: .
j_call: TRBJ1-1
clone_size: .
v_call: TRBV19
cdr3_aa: CASSIQGTNTEAFF
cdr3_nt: TGTGCCAGTAGTATCCAGGGGACGAACACTGAAGCTTTCTTT

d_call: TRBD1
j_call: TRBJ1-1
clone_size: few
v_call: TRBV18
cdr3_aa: CASSADRGTEAFF
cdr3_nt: TGTGCCAGCTCCGCGGACAGGGGAACTGAAGCTTTCTTT

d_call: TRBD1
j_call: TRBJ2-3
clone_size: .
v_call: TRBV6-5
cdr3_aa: CASSSTGFFDTQYF
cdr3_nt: TGTGCCAGCAGTTCGACAGGGTTCTTTGATACGCAGTATTTT

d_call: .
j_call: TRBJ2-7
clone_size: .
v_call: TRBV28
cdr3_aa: CASRGAGGILSYEQYF
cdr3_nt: TGTGCCAGCAGGGGAGCGGGCGGGATTCTCTCCTACGAGCAGTACTTC

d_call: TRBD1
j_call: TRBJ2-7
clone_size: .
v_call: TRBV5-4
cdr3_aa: CASSGDDRGDYEQYF
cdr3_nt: TGTGCCAGCAGCGGCGACGACAGGGGAGACTACGAGCAGTACTTC

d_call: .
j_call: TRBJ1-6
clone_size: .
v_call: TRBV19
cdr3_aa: CASSRQYNSPLHF
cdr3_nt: TGTGCCAGTAGTAGACAGTATAATTCACCCCTCCACTTT

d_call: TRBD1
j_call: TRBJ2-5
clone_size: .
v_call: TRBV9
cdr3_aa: CASSSGTGARQETQYF
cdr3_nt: TGTGCCAGCAGCTCGGGGACAGGGGCGAGACAAGAGACCCAGTACTTC

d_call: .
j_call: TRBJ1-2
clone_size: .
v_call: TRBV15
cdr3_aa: CATSSSGDLNYGYTF
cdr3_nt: TGTGCCACCAGCAGCTCAGGGGACCTTAACTATGGCTACACCTTC

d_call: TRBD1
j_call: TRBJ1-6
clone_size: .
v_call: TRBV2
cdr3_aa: CASRPTLGQGSSPLHF
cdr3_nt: TGTGCCAGCAGGCCCACGTTGGGACAGGGTAGTTCACCCCTCCACTTT

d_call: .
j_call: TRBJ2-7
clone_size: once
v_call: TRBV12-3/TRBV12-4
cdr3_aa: CASSQGYDEQYF
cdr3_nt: TGTGCCAGCAGCCAGGGTTACGACGAGCAGTACTTC

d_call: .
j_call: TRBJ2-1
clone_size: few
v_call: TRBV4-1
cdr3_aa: CASSQGAGDLYNEQFF
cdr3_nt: TGCGCCAGCAGCCAAGGGGCAGGGGATCTCTACAATGAGCAGTTCTTC

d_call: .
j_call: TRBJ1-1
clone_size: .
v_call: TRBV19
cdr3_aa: CASKVQGPTEAFF
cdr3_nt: TGTGCCAGTAAGGTTCAGGGTCCGACTGAAGCTTTCTTT

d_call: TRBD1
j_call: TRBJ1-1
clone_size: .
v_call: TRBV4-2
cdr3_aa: CASSQGSGGYDTEAFF
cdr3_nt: TGTGCCAGCAGCCAAGGGTCAGGGGGCTATGACACTGAAGCTTTCTTT

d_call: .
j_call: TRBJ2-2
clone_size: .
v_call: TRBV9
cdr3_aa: CASSVDYHMNTGELFF
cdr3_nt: TGTGCCAGCAGCGTAGACTACCATATGAACACCGGGGAGCTGTTTTTT

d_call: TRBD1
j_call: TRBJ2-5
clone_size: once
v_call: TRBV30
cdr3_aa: CASERQGETQYF
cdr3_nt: TGTGCCTCAGAAAGACAGGGAGAGACCCAGTACTTC